This T cell receptor beta chain appears in the sequencing data of a study of blood T cell repertoires in COVID-19. Study-level information: Whether acute or convalescent, the COVID-19 samples came from the United States, Italy and Spain.

This CDR3 comprises 15 residues. The V end lost 3 bases, the J end lost 5 bases, and 16 bases lay between the germline ends. Germline V gene sequence: CDR1 KGHSH, CDR2 LQKENI. Authors' processing steps: The authors estimated nucleated cell counts from reference gene primer amplification. The data were produced by immunoSEQ multiplex PCR, yet TCRdb's version contains in-frame clones alone and is incomplete. The V and J calls and the clone size are those of that table, but D and trimming were determined from the DNA. The repertoire consists of 250,000 to 300,000 clones, with about nine tenths occurring once and the leading ten covering around 2.1%.

The sequencing sample was made of peripheral blood. The rearrangement joins TRBV18 to TRBJ1-1, with a possible D match to TRBD1 (6 bases). The TCR originated in a man aged 45 to 65 with acute or convalescent COVID-19. The CDR3 coding sequence is TGTGCCAGCTCACCTTTATCAGGGGAGGGTACTGAAGCTTTCTTT. Amino acids: CASSPLSGEGTEAFF.